This entry lists 20 T cell receptor beta chains sequenced from one sample in a study of T-cell memory formation after mild COVID-19. TCRdb passed the 5' RACE reads through MiXCR, listing each CDR3 protein once. The sample comprises fewer than 500,000 distinct CDR3 sequences, 20% to 30% of which are singletons, and roughly an eighth rests with the top ten. The sample was PBMCs or a T cell subset sorted from them (not recorded which). These TCRs come from an adult woman who had mild COVID-19 (a few samples of this study predate the infection). Cell type and time point are not known.

V and J are TRBV7-3 and TRBJ2-1; maybe TRBD1 (5 bases). The CDR3 runs 14 residues. CDR1 and CDR2 from the germline V gene are SGHTA and FQGTGA. Between the trimmed V and J ends, which lost 1 base and 9 bases, there was a span of 13 bases. The CDR3 reads CASSLSGQGAEQFF. The CDR3 DNA follows: TGTGCCAGCAGCTTAAGTGGGCAGGGTGCTGAGCAGTTCTTC. The full variable domain, its missing parts supplied by reference TRBV7-3 and TRBJ2-1, is GAGVSQTPSNKVTEKGKYVELRCDPISGHTALYWYRQSLGQGPEFLIYFQGTGAADDSGLPNDRFFAVRPEGSVSTLKIQRTERGDSAVYLCASSLSGQGAEQFFGPGTRLTVL.

This clonotype was seen more than once but under ten times. V and J are TRBV4-1 and TRBJ1-3; 7 positions match TRBD1. CDR1 and CDR2 from the germline V gene are MGHRA and YSYEKL. CDR3 length: 21 amino acids. Trimming cost V 6 bases and J 0 bases; bases outside gene matches: 23. CDR3 protein: CASRERWRPPGTEFSGNTIYF. CDR3 nucleotide sequence: TGCGCCAGCAGGGAACGATGGAGGCCCCCCGGGACAGAGTTCTCTGGAAACACCATATATTTT.

The chain joins TRBV5-1 to TRBJ2-5; D gene ambiguous. The CDR3 totals 14 residues. Trimming shortened V by 1 base and J by 2 bases, and 9 bases separated the two germline ends. CDR1 SGHRS and CDR2 YFSETQ come from the germline V gene. CDR3 in amino acids: CASSLFGQQETQYF. Here the CDR3 DNA reads TGCGCCAGCAGCTTGTTCGGTCAACAAGAGACCCAGTACTTC.

The rearrangement joins TRBV7-2 to TRBJ1-2; D gene unclear. Germline CDR1 and CDR2: SGHTA and FQGNSA. The CDR3 totals 10 residues. V lost 3 bases and J 6 bases, leaving 2 bases between the germline ends. CDR3 in amino acids: CASSFDGYTF. The DNA of the CDR3 is TGTGCCAGCAGCTTTGATGGCTACACCTTC. The full variable domain, its missing parts supplied by reference TRBV7-2 and TRBJ1-2, is GAGVSQSPSNKVTEKGKDVELRCDPISGHTALYWYRQSLGQGLEFLIYFQGNSAPDKSGLPSDRFSAERTGGSVSTLTIQRTQQEDSAVYLCASSFDGYTFGSGTRLTVV.

This clonotype has at least ten counts. This chain connects TRBV24-1 to TRBJ2-7, with TRBD1 identical over 8 bases. After removal of 9 bases from V and 3 bases from J, the junction contained 3 bases not matched to a gene. Germline V CDR1 and CDR2: KGHDR, SFDVKD. This CDR3 has 12 amino acids. CDR3 bases: TGTGCCACCGGGGACAGGAACTACGAGCAGTACTTC. It codes for CATGDRNYEQYF.

This chain connects TRBV7-9 to TRBJ2-2, with 10 positions matching TRBD2. This CDR3 is built from 15 residues. From germline, CDR1 is SEHNR and CDR2 FQNEAQ (reference sequence). The V segment lost 5 bases and the J segment 6 bases; nucleotides outside the gene matches: 6. CDR3 nucleotides: TGTGCCAGCAGCGATAGCGGGAGGAGGGCCGGGGAGCTGTTTTTT. Its protein product is CASSDSGRRAGELFF. Supplemented by reference TRBV7-9 and TRBJ2-2, the full variable domain reads DTGVSQNPRHKITKRGQNVTFRCDPISEHNRLYWYRQTLGQGPEFLTYFQNEAQLEKSRLLSDRFSAERPKGSFSTLEIQRTEQGDSAMYLCASSDSGRRAGELFFGEGSRLTVL.

V usage is TRBV12-3 or TRBV12-4 and J usage is TRBJ1-2, with D possibly being TRBD1 (5 bases). The CDR3 totals 12 residues. Trimming left V 3 bases short and J 5 bases short, with 7 bases between. CDR3 protein: CASSFREYGYTF. CDR3 nucleotide sequence: TGTGCCAGCAGTTTCAGGGAATATGGCTACACCTTC.

This clonotype was seen at least ten times. The genes are TRBV3-1 and TRBJ1-1; no reliable D call. The CDR3 totals 14 residues. In germline, CDR1 is LGHDT, CDR2 YNNKEL (reference sequence). Trimming stripped 4 bases from V and 2 bases from J, with 11 bases between. The CDR3 DNA follows: TGTGCCAGCAGCCCCTCCGGGCGAAACACTGAAGCTTTCTTT. Encoded protein: CASSPSGRNTEAFF. Supplemented by reference TRBV3-1 and TRBJ1-1, the full variable domain reads DTAVSQTPKYLVTQMGNDKSIKCEQNLGHDTMYWYKQDSKKFLKIMFSYNNKELIINETVPNRFSPKSPDKAHLNLHINSLELGDSAVYFCASSPSGRNTEAFFGQGTRLTVV.

This clonotype showed up just a few times. The CDR3, as DNA: TGTGCCAGCAGCTTAGCGGGGGACAGGGACGAGCAGTACTTC. It encodes CASSLAGDRDEQYF. The chain is built from TRBV7-9 and TRBJ2-7, with TRBD1 matching over 9 bases. The CDR3 runs 14 residues. Trimming took 0 bases from V and 5 from J; bases not matched to a gene: 2. Germline V gene sequence: CDR1 SEHNR, CDR2 FQNEAQ (reference sequence).

The genes are TRBV11-2 and TRBJ2-1; 8 bases match TRBD1. V was pared by 7 bases and J by 8 bases, with 13 bases of the junction left unmatched. Germline values: CDR1 SGHAT, CDR2 FQNNGV. The CDR3 is 15 residues long. This chain's CDR3 is CASTTSGTGLDEQFF. In nucleotides, the CDR3 is TGTGCCAGCACCACTTCCGGGACAGGTCTCGATGAGCAGTTCTTC. The full variable domain, rest sourced from reference TRBV11-2 and TRBJ2-1, is EAGVAQSPRYKIIEKRQSVAFWCNPISGHATLYWYQQILGQGPKLLIQFQNNGVVDDSQLPKDRFSAERLKGVDSTLKIQPAKLEDSAVYLCASTTSGTGLDEQFFGPGTRLTVL.

The chain combines TRBV7-2 with TRBJ1-5, with D uncertain. CDR3 length: 14 residues. The germline CDR1 and CDR2 sequences are SGHTA and FQGNSA. The V end was cut by 0 bases, the J end by 6 bases, with 9 bases between. The CDR3 is CASSLALAAQPQHF. CDR3 coding DNA: TGTGCCAGCAGCTTAGCGTTGGCTGCTCAGCCCCAGCATTTT.

This clonotype was counted a few times. The chain carries TRBV29-1 and TRBJ2-3, with TRBD1 as a possible D gene (6 bases). This CDR3 has 12 amino acids. CDR1 and CDR2 from the germline V gene are SQVTM and ANQGSEA. Trimming took 5 bases from V and 11 from J, leaving 17 bases between them. This CDR3 is CSVRFGDIGQYF. Here the CDR3 DNA reads TGCAGCGTTCGATTCGGGGACATCGGGCAGTATTTT.

This rearrangement joins TRBV7-8 to TRBJ2-1, with unresolved D. The CDR3 has 12 amino acids. Deletions cut 2 bases from V and 11 bases from J, with 10 bases between. Germline CDR1 SGHVS, CDR2 FQNEAQ. The CDR3 DNA reads TGTGCCAGCAGCTTAATACGGAGTAAGCAGTTCTTC. Its translation: CASSLIRSKQFF.

V and J are TRBV24-1 and TRBJ2-1; the D gene could be TRBD1 or TRBD2 (5 bases each). Looked up from germline, CDR1 is KGHDR and CDR2 is SFDVKD. V lost 9 bases and J lost 4, with 12 bases in between. The CDR3 runs to 13 residues. CDR3 amino acids: CATGRGGYNEQFF. CDR3 sequence (DNA): TGTGCCACCGGACGGGGCGGGTACAATGAGCAGTTCTTC.

This chain links TRBV7-6 with TRBJ2-1, with a weak D call TRBD1 (5 bases). The germline gives CDR1 SGHVS, CDR2 FNYEAQ. Trimming left V 5 bases short and J 4 bases short, with 18 bases between. This CDR3 is 16 amino acids long. The DNA for the CDR3 is TGTGCCAGCAGCCACCGGACAAGGAACCTTTACAATGAGCAGTTCTTC. As protein: CASSHRTRNLYNEQFF.

This clonotype showed up just a few times. The gene calls are TRBV5-1 and TRBJ2-1; 10 bases fit TRBD2. The J segment lost 8 bases and the V segment lost 0 bases, leaving 8 bases of the junction unmatched. The CDR3 loop spans 16 amino acids. CDR1 and CDR2 (germline): SGHRS, YFSETQ. This CDR3 is CASSLASGRAFDEQFF. The CDR3, as DNA: TGCGCCAGCAGCTTGGCGAGCGGGAGGGCGTTCGATGAGCAGTTCTTC.

V is TRBV19 and J is TRBJ1-2; 8 nucleotides line up with TRBD1. J gave up 4 bases and V 3 bases, and 4 bases lay outside the gene matches. Germline V gene data show CDR1 as LNHDA and CDR2 as SQIVND (reference sequence). The CDR3 is 14 amino acids. The CDR3 DNA is TGTGCCAGTAGTATCTTTGGACAGGGCTATGGCTACACCTTC. Translated: CASSIFGQGYGYTF.

The chain has TRBV3-1 and TRBJ2-2, with D maybe TRBD1 (5 bases). CDR3 size: 16 residues. Germline CDR1 LGHDT, CDR2 YNNKEL (reference sequence). The V end was cut by 0 bases, the J end by 5 bases, with 13 bases between. In DNA form, the CDR3 reads TGTGCCAGCAGCCAAGATCTGCCAGGGTGGACCGGGGAGCTGTTTTTT. This encodes CASSQDLPGWTGELFF.

The chain recombines TRBV7-8 with TRBJ2-2; 11 bases are shared with TRBD2. Trimming at V came to 0 bases and at J to 5 bases, leaving 5 bases not matched to a gene. CDR3 length: 17 residues. CDR1 is SGHVS and CDR2 is FQNEAQ in the germline V gene. In DNA, the CDR3 is TGTGCCAGCAGCTTAGCGCGACTAGCGGGAAGGACCGGGGAGCTGTTTTTT. Protein product: CASSLARLAGRTGELFF.

The V call is TRBV7-2, the J call TRBJ1-1; D gene ambiguous. Germline CDR1 and CDR2: SGHTA and FQGNSA. This CDR3 spans 11 amino acids. Trimming removed 4 bases from V and 5 bases from J, with 5 bases in between. CDR3 bases: TGTGCCAGCAGCTCTTGGACTGAAGCTTTCTTT. Protein: CASSSWTEAFF.